This T cell receptor beta chain was documented in a study of breast tumors, draining lymph nodes, adjacent tissues. Study results and limitations: Compared with basal-like, luminal-like tumors shared significantly more repertoire with nontumor tissue. Data only fit, rather than demonstrated, lymph node origin of most tumor T cells. Data fit most tumor T cells coming from lymph node, expanding in tumor. Tumors had less TCR diversity than lymph nodes, more than nontumor tissue.

With V trimmed by 0 bases and J by 2 bases, 4 bases remained unmatched. In germline, CDR1 is SGHDT, CDR2 YYEEEE. CDR3 length equals 16 residues. In its sample, this clonotype was seen many times. Antigen unknown. Samples came from axillary lymph nodes draining the breast cancer. MiXCR, applied by TCRdb to the multiplex PCR reads, yields one record per CDR3 protein. This table holds about 130,000 distinct CDR3 sequences, around 20% found once. The origin of this receptor is a female donor with breast cancer. Some clones in this sample may be carry-over from other donors' samples. Sequencing was done on a sample of axillary lymph node tissue. The chain carries TRBV5-6 and TRBJ2-5; 10 bases are a match to TRBD1. The CDR3 DNA reads TGTGCCAGCAGCTTGGAGAGGGACAGGGGTCAAGAGACCCAGTACTTC. Translated: CASSLERDRGQETQYF.